This T cell receptor beta chain was obtained from a study of T cells in Graves' hyperthyroidism and ophthalmopathy. This clonotype was detected many times. TCR beta CDR3 region amplification was performed from RNA transcripts. TCR CDR3 underwent first-round RT-PCR with the HTBI primer set. TCRdb reanalysed the multiplex PCR reads using MiXCR and keeps one entry per CDR3 protein. The data show roughly 400,000 distinct CDR3 sequences, 15% to 19% seen once. The sample was blood. The source is a woman between 18 and 29 years old with Graves' hyperthyroidism that later progressed to Graves' ophthalmopathy.

The CDR3 bases are TGTGCCAGCACGAAAGGGGTCTACGAGCAGTACTTC. Protein sequence: CASTKGVYEQYF. The chain combines TRBV2 with TRBJ2-7; tentative D call: TRBD1 (5 bases). The CDR3 spans 12 residues. V dropped 7 bases and J dropped 3 bases, with 10 bases sitting between them. The germline CDR1 and CDR2 sequences are SNHLY and FYNNEI.